This T cell receptor beta chain stems from a study of CD8+CD57+ T cells in acquired aplastic anemia. Study details: Yields of DNA that came from sorted CD4+ and CD8+ cells averaged roughly 3.3 ug. Study-wide points: With respect to CD8+ Simpson's diversity, patients and controls did not differ significantly.

As regards this clonotype: Its target is unknown.

Patients chosen for sequencing had CD8+CD57+ cells that had expanded, as shown by flow cytometry. All participating patients were living with severe acquired aplastic anemia. Patients were untreated when blood was sampled. From germline, CDR1 is DFQATT and CDR2 SNEGSKA (reference sequence). The CDR3 loop spans 15 amino acids. The ends were cut back, 5 bases at V and 0 bases at J, with 16 bases in the middle. Genomic DNA, serving as template, underwent TCR beta VDJ and CDR3 profiling. TCRdb reanalysed the reads using MiXCR and keeps one entry per CDR3 protein. The sample holds about 180,000 distinct CDR3 sequences, roughly 65% seen once.

This receptor was obtained from a human donor with aplastic anemia. The sample was sorted CD4+, CD8+, or CD8+CD57+ T cells (not recorded which) from PBMCs. The gene calls are TRBV20-1 and TRBJ1-1; a weak D match, TRBD1 (5 bases). Written as DNA, the CDR3 is TGCAGTGCTGTACGGACACGAACCATGAACACTGAAGCTTTCTTT. As protein: CSAVRTRTMNTEAFF.